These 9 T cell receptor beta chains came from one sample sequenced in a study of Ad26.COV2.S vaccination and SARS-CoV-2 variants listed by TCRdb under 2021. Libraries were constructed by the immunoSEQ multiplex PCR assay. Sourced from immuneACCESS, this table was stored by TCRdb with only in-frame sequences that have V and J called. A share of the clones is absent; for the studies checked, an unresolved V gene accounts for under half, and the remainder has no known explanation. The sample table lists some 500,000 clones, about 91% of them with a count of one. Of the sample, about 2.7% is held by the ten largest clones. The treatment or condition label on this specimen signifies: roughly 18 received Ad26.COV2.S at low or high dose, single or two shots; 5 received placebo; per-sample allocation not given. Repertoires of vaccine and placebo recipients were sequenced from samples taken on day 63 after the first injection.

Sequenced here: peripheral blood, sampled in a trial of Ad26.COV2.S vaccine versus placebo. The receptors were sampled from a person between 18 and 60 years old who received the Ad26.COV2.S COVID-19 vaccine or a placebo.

Here the CDR3 reads CASSQLTGELFF. CDR3 bases: TGCGCCAGCAGCCAATTAACCGGGGAGCTGTTTTTT. J is TRBJ2-2 and V is TRBV4-3; D unclear. There are 12 residues in the CDR3. Germline CDR1 is LGHNA and CDR2 is YSLEER. The ends were cut back, 2 bases at V and 5 bases at J, with 3 bases in the middle.

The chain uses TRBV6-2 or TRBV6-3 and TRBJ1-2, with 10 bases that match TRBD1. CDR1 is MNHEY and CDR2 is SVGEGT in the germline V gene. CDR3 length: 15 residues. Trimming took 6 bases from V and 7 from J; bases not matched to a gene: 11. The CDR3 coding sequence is TGTGCCAGCAGATACAATTCCGGGACAGGGGCTGGCTACACCTTC. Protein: CASRYNSGTGAGYTF.

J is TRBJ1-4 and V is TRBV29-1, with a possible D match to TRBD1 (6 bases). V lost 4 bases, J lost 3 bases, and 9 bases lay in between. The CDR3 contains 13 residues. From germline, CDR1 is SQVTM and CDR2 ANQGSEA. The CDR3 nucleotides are TGCAGCGTTGGACAGGCACCTAATGAAAAACTGTTTTTT. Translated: CSVGQAPNEKLFF.

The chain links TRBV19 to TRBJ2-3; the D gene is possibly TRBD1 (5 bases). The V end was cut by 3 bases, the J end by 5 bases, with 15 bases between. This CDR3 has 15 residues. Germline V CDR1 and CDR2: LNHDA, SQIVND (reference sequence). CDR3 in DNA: TGTGCCAGTAGTATCCAGCGCGGTAGGGGAGATACGCAGTATTTT. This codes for CASSIQRGRGDTQYF.

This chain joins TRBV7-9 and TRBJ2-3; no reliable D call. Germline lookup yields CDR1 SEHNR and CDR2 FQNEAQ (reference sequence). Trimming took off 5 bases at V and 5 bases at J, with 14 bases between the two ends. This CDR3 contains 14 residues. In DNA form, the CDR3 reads TGTGCCAGCAGCCCAGGAGCGTGGGGAGATACGCAGTATTTT. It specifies CASSPGAWGDTQYF.

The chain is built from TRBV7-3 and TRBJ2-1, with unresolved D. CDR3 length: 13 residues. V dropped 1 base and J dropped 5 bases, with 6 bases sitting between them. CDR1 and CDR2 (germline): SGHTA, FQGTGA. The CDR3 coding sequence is TGTGCCAGCAGCTTAAACGGCCACAATGAGCAGTTCTTC. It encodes CASSLNGHNEQFF.

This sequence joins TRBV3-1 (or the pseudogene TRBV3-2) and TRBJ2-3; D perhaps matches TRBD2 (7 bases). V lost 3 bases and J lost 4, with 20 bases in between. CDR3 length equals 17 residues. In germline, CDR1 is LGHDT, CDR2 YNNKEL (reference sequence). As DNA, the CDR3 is TGTGCCAGCAGCCATTTTCTAGGGGGAGGGAGCCCAGATACGCAGTATTTT. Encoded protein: CASSHFLGGGSPDTQYF.

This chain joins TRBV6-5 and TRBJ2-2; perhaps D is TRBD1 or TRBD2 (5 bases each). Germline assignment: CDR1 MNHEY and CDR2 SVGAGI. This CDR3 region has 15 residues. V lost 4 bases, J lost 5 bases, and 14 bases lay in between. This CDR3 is CASSSGRLPTGELFF. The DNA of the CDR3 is TGTGCCAGCAGTTCGGGGCGACTACCTACCGGGGAGCTGTTTTTT.

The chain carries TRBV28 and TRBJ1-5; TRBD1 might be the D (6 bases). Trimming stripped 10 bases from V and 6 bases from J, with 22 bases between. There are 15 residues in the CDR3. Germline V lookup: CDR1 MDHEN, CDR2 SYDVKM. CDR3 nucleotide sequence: TGTGCCACCTCGTTGACAGGCATAGCAGGTCAGCCCCAGCATTTT. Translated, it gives CATSLTGIAGQPQHF.